This TCR beta chain was sequenced during a study of blood T cell repertoires in COVID-19. In the source study's methods: Cell counts per sample came from amplifying reference gene primers. TCRdb keeps only in-frame clones here, not all; method: immunoSEQ multiplex PCR. V and J calls and clone size are those listed in that table; D and trimming were worked out from the DNA. The sample lists about 140,000 clones, more than 60% occurring once. Trimming stripped 0 bases from V and 7 bases from J, with 15 bases between. Germline CDR1 reads SGHVS; CDR2 reads FQNEAQ. The CDR3 loop spans 16 amino acids. The J gene is TRBJ1-4, the V gene TRBV7-8, with D maybe TRBD1 (6 bases). The sequence derives from a woman between 45 and 65 years old with active or convalescent COVID-19. The specimen sequenced was peripheral blood. Written as DNA, the CDR3 is TGTGCCAGCAGCTTAGCTTTAACAGGGCGAGGTGAAAAACTGTTTTTT. It codes for CASSLALTGRGEKLFF.